These 11 T cell receptor beta chains share one sample of origin, sequenced in a study of neurological immune-mediated disorders. TCRdb processed the 5' RACE reads anew with MiXCR; each CDR3 protein has one entry. The sample comprises roughly 90,000 distinct CDR3 sequences, roughly 3.2% of which are singletons, and 2.5% to 3% rests with the top ten. The sequencing sample was made of PBMCs. The receptors stem from a woman in her forties or fifties with multiple sclerosis.

This clonotype was seen ten or more times. This chain uses TRBV12-3 or TRBV12-4 with TRBJ2-7; no reliable D call. The CDR3 covers 12 residues. Trimming cost V 6 bases and J 0 bases, with 6 bases left between them. The CDR3 nucleotides read TGTGCCAGCAGAACAGCCTCCTACGAGCAGTACTTC. Protein: CASRTASYEQYF.

This clonotype occurred many times. The rearrangement links TRBV6-5 to TRBJ2-7, with 9 positions matching TRBD1. This CDR3 has 15 residues. V gave up 4 bases and J gave up 4 bases; unmatched junction bases: 8. Per germline, CDR1 MNHEY and CDR2 SVGAGI. The CDR3 spells CASSFLQGAGYEQYF. Here the CDR3 DNA reads TGTGCCAGCAGTTTCCTACAGGGGGCAGGGTACGAGCAGTACTTC.

This clonotype was seen only a few times. The chain links TRBV10-1 to TRBJ2-7, with 12 positions matching TRBD2. V lost 7 bases, J lost 4 bases, and 8 bases stayed unmatched. The CDR3 is 15 amino acids. Germline CDR1 and CDR2: WNHNN and SYGVQD (reference sequence). The CDR3 sequence: CASTTLAGGLYEQYF. In DNA, the CDR3 is TGCGCCAGCACCACCCTAGCGGGGGGGCTGTACGAGCAGTACTTC.

This clonotype was picked up many times. This chain uses TRBV12-3 or TRBV12-4 with TRBJ2-2, with 7 bases identical to TRBD2. There are 16 residues in the CDR3. J gave up 5 bases and V 1 base, and 7 bases lay outside the gene matches. In nucleotides, the CDR3 is TGTGCCAGCAGTTTAGGTCAAGGGGAGGGTACCGGGGAGCTGTTTTTT. Its translation is CASSLGQGEGTGELFF.

This clonotype was detected ten times or more. The rearrangement uses TRBV7-2 and TRBJ1-6, with 9 bases that match TRBD1. Germline V gene lookup returns CDR1 SGHTA and CDR2 FQGNSA. V dropped 6 bases and J dropped 0; count of bases not matched to a gene: 3. This CDR3 comprises 16 residues. CDR3: CASRPQGASYNSPLHF. In DNA form, the CDR3 reads TGTGCCAGCAGACCACAGGGGGCCTCCTATAATTCACCCCTCCACTTT.

This clonotype was picked up many times. The chain employs TRBV15 and TRBJ1-5, with D perhaps TRBD1 (5 bases). Trimming took 5 bases from V and 7 from J, leaving 18 bases between them. From germline, CDR1 is LNHNV and CDR2 YYDKDF (reference sequence). This CDR3 has 15 amino acids. The CDR3, as DNA: TGTGCCACCAGCTCAAGGGGTTCCGGGGCCCAGCCCCAGCATTTT. Protein product: CATSSRGSGAQPQHF.

This clonotype occurred many times. The CDR3 loop reads CSAEDLAGGPIPYEQYF. In DNA form, the CDR3 reads TGCAGTGCTGAGGACCTAGCGGGGGGCCCGATCCCCTACGAGCAGTACTTC. The chain recombines TRBV20-1 with TRBJ2-7, with 11 bases fitting TRBD2. Germline V gives CDR1 DFQATT, CDR2 SNEGSKA (reference sequence). V dropped 5 bases and J dropped 2; count of bases not matched to a gene: 14. This CDR3 is built from 17 residues.

This clonotype was found many times. CDR3 bases: TGTGCCAGCGGCAGAGGGGTGACCCAGCATTTT. It specifies CASGRGVTQHF. The rearrangement uses TRBV12-3 or TRBV12-4 and TRBJ1-5; D perhaps matches TRBD1 (5 bases). V shed 8 bases and J shed 11 bases, with 13 bases lying between them. This CDR3 contains 11 residues.

This clonotype came up many times. The chain has TRBV2 and TRBJ1-2, with 7 bases matching TRBD1. The germline V gene encodes CDR1 SNHLY and CDR2 FYNNEI. V shed 4 bases and J 4 bases; nucleotides not matched to a gene: 6. The CDR3 length is 14 residues. This chain's CDR3 is CASSGRDRFYGYTF. The CDR3 bases are TGTGCCAGCAGTGGCAGGGACAGATTCTATGGCTACACCTTC.

This clonotype was seen at least ten times. The chain is built from TRBV27 and TRBJ1-5; unclear D gene. This CDR3 has 14 residues. Germline loops: CDR1 MNHEY, CDR2 SMNVEV (reference sequence). V lost 5 bases and J 1 base, leaving 9 bases between the germline ends. In nucleotides, the CDR3 is TGTGCCAGCAGTCCCAAACAAAGCAATCAGCCCCAGCATTTT. It specifies CASSPKQSNQPQHF.

There are many counts of this clonotype. V is TRBV11-2 and J is TRBJ1-6, with D uncertain. Trimming took 2 bases from V and 5 from J, leaving 13 bases between them. The germline V gene encodes CDR1 SGHAT and CDR2 FQNNGV. This CDR3 has 16 amino acids. In DNA form, the CDR3 reads TGTGCCAGCAGCTTAAGTTGGACTGCTGATAATTCACCCCTCCACTTT. Protein product: CASSLSWTADNSPLHF.